This paragraph covers one TCR beta chain sequence. The target antigen is unknown. Samples came from healthy bone marrow donors. These data come from a study of cytomegalovirus exposure and HLA in healthy donors. PCR used 60 Vbeta primers and 13 Jbeta primers. Assay used: immunoSEQ multiplex PCR; TCRdb lists only in-frame clones, some missing. The sample lists about 180,000 clones; about four fifths were seen once. Between the trimmed V and J ends, which lost 6 bases and 4 bases, there was a span of 15 bases. There are 14 residues in the CDR3. Germline assignment: CDR1 MNHEY and CDR2 SMNVEV (reference sequence). Whole-study findings and limits: Confirmation in vitro established that a few CMV-associated chains were specific for CMV antigens. Later analysis identified a missense DCLRE1C variant that was linked to TCR beta V- and J-gene trimming. An analysis done earlier found most TCR beta V segments productive about 87% or about 30% of the time.

The source of this sequence is a woman between 18 and 30 years old in good health and CMV-seropositive. Source material: PBMCs. The chain couples TRBV27 to TRBJ1-1; D is undetermined. The CDR3 spells CASSLTYGVTEAFF. The CDR3 DNA is TGTGCCAGCAGCCTTACTTATGGAGTCACTGAAGCTTTCTTT.